This T cell receptor beta chain was sequenced in a study of identical twins. The V and J ends lost 6 bases and 1 base, in that order; junction bases with no gene match: 3. This CDR3 spans 14 amino acids. Germline-derived CDR1 and CDR2 are MNHNS and SASEGT. This clonotype was counted between two and nine times. From the 5' RACE reads, TCRdb called clonotypes with MiXCR, one entry per CDR3 protein. The repertoire includes 600,000 to 700,000 distinct CDR3 sequences, around 21% of them detected once, and roughly 4.3% sits in the top ten. The sample also formed part of further work on T cells expressing NK-cell markers.

The source is a woman between 18 and 30 years old in good health. The sample comprised PBMCs. The chain has TRBV6-1 and TRBJ2-7, with 10 bases matching TRBD1. The DNA for the CDR3 is TGTGCCAGCAGACCGGGACAGGGGTCCTACGAGCAGTACTTC. Its protein is CASRPGQGSYEQYF.